This T cell receptor (beta chain) was found in a study of identifying expanded T cells in peripheral blood. Study conclusions and caveats: Over two and four weeks, about 17 and 20 clones changed, versus more than 1 between replicates. Clone count variance between roughly 2-week samples rose with total template count.

On this clone itself: No antigen is known for it.

The data were produced by immunoSEQ multiplex PCR, yet TCRdb's version contains in-frame clones alone and is incomplete. The profile covers 97,000 or so clones, with around 88% appearing a single time and around 14% taken by the ten largest. During the collection period, no donor immune events like infections were recorded. Sequencing was done on a sample of blood. This receptor was taken from a person aged 18 to 69 in good health.

DNA for the CDR3: TGTGCCAGTAGTGACAGGTTGAACACTGAAGCTTTCTTT. It is translated as CASSDRLNTEAFF. The chain is built from TRBV19 and TRBJ1-1; D is possibly TRBD1 (6 bases). The germline gives CDR1 LNHDA, CDR2 SQIVND (reference sequence). Trimming stripped 5 bases from V and 0 bases from J, with 7 bases between. This CDR3 has 13 amino acids.